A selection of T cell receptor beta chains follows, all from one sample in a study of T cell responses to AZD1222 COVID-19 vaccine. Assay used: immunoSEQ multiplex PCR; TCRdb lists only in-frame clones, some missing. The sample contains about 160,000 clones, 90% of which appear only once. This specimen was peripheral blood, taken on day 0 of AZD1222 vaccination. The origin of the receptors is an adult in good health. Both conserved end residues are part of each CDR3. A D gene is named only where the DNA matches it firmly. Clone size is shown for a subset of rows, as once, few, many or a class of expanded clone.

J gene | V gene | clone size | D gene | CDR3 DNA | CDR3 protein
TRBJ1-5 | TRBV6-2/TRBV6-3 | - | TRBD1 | TGTGCCAGCAGTGGCGCCGGGACAGGGAATCAGCCCCAGCATTTT | CASSGAGTGNQPQHF
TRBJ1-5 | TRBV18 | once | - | TGTGCCAGCTCACCACCTCTCCCGGGGAGCAATCAGCCCCAGCATTTT | CASSPPLPGSNQPQHF
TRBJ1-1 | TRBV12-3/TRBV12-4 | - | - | TGTGCCAGCTCTGGGGAGGTGAACACTGAAGCTTTCTTT | CASSGEVNTEAFF
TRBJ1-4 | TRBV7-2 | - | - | TGTGCCAGCAGCTCACCGGGAGTACGGGAAAAACTGTTTTTT | CASSSPGVREKLFF
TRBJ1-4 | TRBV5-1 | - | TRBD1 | TGCGCCAGCAGCCGGCAGGGGGGAGATGAAAAACTGTTTTTT | CASSRQGGDEKLFF
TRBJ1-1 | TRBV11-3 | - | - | TGTGCCAGCAGCTCGGACGGCTGGAACACTGAAGCTTTCTTT | CASSSDGWNTEAFF
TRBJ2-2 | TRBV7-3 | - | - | TGTGCCAGTACTAGTAACACCGGGGAGCTGTTTTTT | CASTSNTGELFF
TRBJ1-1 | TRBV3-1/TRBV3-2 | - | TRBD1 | TGTGCCAGCAAGGGGGCCGTGGGCACTGAAGCTTTCTTT | CASKGAVGTEAFF
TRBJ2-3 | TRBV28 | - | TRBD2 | TGTGCCAGCAGTCGTTCCTCGAAGCGGGGACCCCGAGATACGCAGTATTTT | CASSRSSKRGPRDTQYF
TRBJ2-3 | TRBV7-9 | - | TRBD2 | TGTGCCAGCAGCTTTACTAGCGGGGGGCGGTCAGATACGCAGTATTTT | CASSFTSGGRSDTQYF
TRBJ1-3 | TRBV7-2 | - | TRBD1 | TGTGCCAGCAGCTTAGGGGCAGGGGGCGTCGACACCATATATTTT | CASSLGAGGVDTIYF
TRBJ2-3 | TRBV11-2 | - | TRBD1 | TGTGCCAGCAGCACTTCGGGACAGGGGTTTAATACGCAGTATTTT | CASSTSGQGFNTQYF
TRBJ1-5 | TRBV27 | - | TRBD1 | TGTGCCAGCACACGGACACAGGGGAGCAATCAGCCCCAGCATTTT | CASTRTQGSNQPQHF
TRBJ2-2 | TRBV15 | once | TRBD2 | TGTGCCACCAGAAGATCTAGGAGGGGACTAGCGGGGGCGAACACCGGGGAGCTGTTTTTT | CATRRSRRGLAGANTGELFF
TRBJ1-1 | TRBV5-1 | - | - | TGCGCCAGCAGCTTGTGGGAAGCGTACACTGAAGCTTTCTTT | CASSLWEAYTEAFF
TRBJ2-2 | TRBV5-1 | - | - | TGCGCCAGCAGCTTGGAGGGCCCGAGCCGGAACACCGGGGAGCTGTTTTTT | CASSLEGPSRNTGELFF
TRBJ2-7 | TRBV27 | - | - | TGTGCCAGCAGTTCTAACAGGGCTAGCTACGAGCAGTACTTC | CASSSNRASYEQYF
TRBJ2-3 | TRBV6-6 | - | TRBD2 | TGTGCCAGCAGTCCCCCGGGACTAGGTCGCTTAGGCACAGATACGCAGTATTTT | CASSPPGLGRLGTDTQYF
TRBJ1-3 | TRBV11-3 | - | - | TGTGCCAGCAGCGGCTGGACTAACTCTGGAAACACCATATATTTT | CASSGWTNSGNTIYF
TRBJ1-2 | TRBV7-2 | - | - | TGTGCCAGCAGCTTGGGGACAACCTATGGCTACACCTTC | CASSLGTTYGYTF
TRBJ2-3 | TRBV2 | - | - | TGTGCCAGTGGTATGACCACAGATACGCAGTATTTT | CASGMTTDTQYF
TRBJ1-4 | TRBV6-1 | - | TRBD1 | TGTGCCAGCAGTGAAATTTCAGGGGGGAATGAAAAACTGTTTTTT | CASSEISGGNEKLFF